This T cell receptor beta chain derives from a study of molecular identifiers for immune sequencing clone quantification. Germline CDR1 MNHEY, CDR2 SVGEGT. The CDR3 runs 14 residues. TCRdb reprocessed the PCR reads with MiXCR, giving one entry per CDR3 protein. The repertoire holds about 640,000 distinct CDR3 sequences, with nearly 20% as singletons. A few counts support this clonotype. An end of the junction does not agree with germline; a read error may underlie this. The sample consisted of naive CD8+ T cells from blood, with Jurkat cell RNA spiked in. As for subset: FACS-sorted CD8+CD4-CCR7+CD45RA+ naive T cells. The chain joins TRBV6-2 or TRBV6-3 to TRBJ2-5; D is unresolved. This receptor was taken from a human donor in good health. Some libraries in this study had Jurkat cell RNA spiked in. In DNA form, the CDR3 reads TGTGCCGGCAGTTATATCAGCGTACAAGAGACCCAGTACTTC. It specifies CAGSYISVQETQYF.